The 10 T cell receptor beta chains below were found in one sample sequenced in a study of blood T cell repertoires in COVID-19. Clones were sequenced by immunoSEQ multiplex PCR, and TCRdb holds only the in-frame ones, with some missing. The sample includes 650,000 to 800,000 clones, just under 90% of them seen just once. Sequenced sample: peripheral blood. The receptors were gathered from a woman under 30 with acute or convalescent COVID-19.

The chain uses TRBV5-6 and TRBJ2-5; 10 bases map to TRBD2. Germline CDR1 reads SGHDT; CDR2 reads YYEEEE. This CDR3 is built from 16 residues. V was clipped by 3 bases and J by 10 bases; unmatched bases: 15. The CDR3 DNA follows: TGTGCCAGCAGCTCCCTCCTTAGCGGGGGGCCGCAGCGCCAGTACTTC. It is translated as CASSSLLSGGPQRQYF.

V gene TRBV12-5 combines with J gene TRBJ2-1, with 9 nucleotides matching TRBD1. The germline CDR1 and CDR2 sequences are LGHNT and FRNRAP. The CDR3 totals 15 residues. Trimming cost V 4 bases and J 5 bases; bases outside gene matches: 6. The chain's CDR3 is CASGSPGQGHNEQFF. CDR3 nucleotides: TGTGCTAGTGGTTCACCGGGACAGGGCCACAATGAGCAGTTCTTC.

This rearrangement joins TRBV4-2 to TRBJ1-4; no firm D call. This CDR3 has 16 residues. Germline assignment: CDR1 LGHNA and CDR2 YNFKEQ. The V end lost 2 bases, the J end lost 5 bases, and 15 bases lay between the germline ends. The CDR3 DNA reads TGTGCCAGCAGCCAAACCTTAGCAGTAACAAATGAAAAACTGTTTTTT. Its protein is CASSQTLAVTNEKLFF.

This rearrangement joins TRBV2 to TRBJ1-5; 9 nucleotides align to TRBD1. The V segment lost 8 bases and the J segment 7 bases; nucleotides outside the gene matches: 18. This CDR3 comprises 17 residues. CDR1 and CDR2 from the germline V gene are SNHLY and FYNNEI. The CDR3 here is CASGQTLYRGRRQPQHF. The CDR3 DNA sequence: TGTGCCAGCGGTCAAACCCTCTACAGGGGGCGACGGCAGCCCCAGCATTTT.

As to this clone: At one of its ends the junction is not consistent with the germline gene, which may arise from a read error. The V call is TRBV29-1, the J call TRBJ1-1, with D possibly TRBD1 on 6 matching bases. Per germline, CDR1 SQVTM and CDR2 ANQGSEA. This CDR3 is built from 12 residues. The CDR3: CSVKDRSIEAFF. In nucleotides, the CDR3 is TGCAGCGTTAAAGACAGGTCGATTGAAGCTTTCTTT.

As DNA, the CDR3 is TGTGCCAGCAGCTGGGGGGACTCCTACGAGCAGTACTTC. This codes for CASSWGDSYEQYF. V usage is TRBV7-3 and J usage is TRBJ2-7; a weak D match, TRBD2 (6 bases). The CDR3 consists of 13 residues. Germline V CDR1 and CDR2: SGHTA, FQGTGA. With 4 bases removed from V and 0 bases from J, the gap between germline ends came to 7 bases.

This clone was recorded only once. This rearrangement joins TRBV9 to TRBJ1-1; perhaps TRBD1 as D (6 bases). The germline V and J ends were trimmed by 3 bases and 4 bases, with 10 bases remaining between them. Germline-derived CDR1 and CDR2 are SGDLS and YYNGEE. There are 13 residues in the CDR3. The CDR3 reads CASSADRFTEAFF. Here the CDR3 DNA reads TGTGCCAGCAGCGCCGACAGGTTCACTGAAGCTTTCTTT.

In regard to this clone: Additional DNA sequences in this sample encode the identical CDR3. The chain recombines TRBV30 with TRBJ2-7, with 7 bases aligning to TRBD1. The CDR3 contains 12 residues. V was pared by 3 bases and J by 6 bases, with 5 bases of the junction left unmatched. Germline lookup yields CDR1 GTSNPN and CDR2 SVGIG (reference sequence). The CDR3 coding sequence is TGTGCCTGGAGCACTACAGGGGCCGAGCAGTACTTC. Protein product: CAWSTTGAEQYF.

This clone appeared a single time. The chain has TRBV9 and TRBJ1-1; no clear D gene. The CDR3 consists of 13 residues. Trimming cost V 4 bases and J 2 bases, with 9 bases left between them. Germline V gives CDR1 SGDLS, CDR2 YYNGEE. CDR3 DNA sequence: TGTGCCAGCAGCTCGATGGGCAACACTGAAGCTTTCTTT. Encoded protein: CASSSMGNTEAFF. Complete variable domain (other parts from reference TRBV9 and TRBJ1-1): DSGVTQTPKHLITATGQRVTLRCSPRSGDLSVYWYQQSLDQGLQFLIQYYNGEERAKGNILERFSAQQFPDLHSELNLSSLELGDSALYFCASSSMGNTEAFFGQGTRLTVV.

The chain uses TRBV9 and TRBJ2-1; 8 bases align to TRBD2. CDR1 and CDR2 (germline): SGDLS, YYNGEE. The V segment lost 3 bases and the J segment 5 bases; nucleotides outside the gene matches: 7. This CDR3 has 15 residues. The CDR3 bases are TGTGCCAGCAGCGCCCCGGGAGCGGGGGACAATGAGCAGTTCTTC. It is translated as CASSAPGAGDNEQFF.